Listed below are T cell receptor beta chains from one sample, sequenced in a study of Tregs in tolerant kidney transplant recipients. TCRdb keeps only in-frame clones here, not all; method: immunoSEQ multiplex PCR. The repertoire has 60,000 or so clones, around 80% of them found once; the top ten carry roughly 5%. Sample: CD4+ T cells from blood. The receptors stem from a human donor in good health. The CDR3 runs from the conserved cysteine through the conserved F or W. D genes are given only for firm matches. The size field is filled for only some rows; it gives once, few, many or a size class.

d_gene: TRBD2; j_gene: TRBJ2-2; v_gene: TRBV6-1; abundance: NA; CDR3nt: TGTGCCAGCAGTGAAAACCCAGCGGGAGTCGCCGGGGAGCTGTTTTTT; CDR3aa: CASSENPAGVAGELFF
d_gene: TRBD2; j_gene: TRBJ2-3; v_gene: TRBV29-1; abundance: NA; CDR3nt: TGCAGCGTTGGGGCTAGCGGGGGCCGTAGCACAGATACGCAGTATTTT; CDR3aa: CSVGASGGRSTDTQYF
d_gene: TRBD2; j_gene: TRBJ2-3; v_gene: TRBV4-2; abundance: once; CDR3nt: TGTGCCAGCAGCCAAGAGCCTAGCGGGAGCCCACCGGGGTATTTT; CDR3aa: CASSQEPSGSPPGYF
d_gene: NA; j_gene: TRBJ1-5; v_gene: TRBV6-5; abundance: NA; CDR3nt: TGTGCCAGCAGCACAGGTAGTCAGCCCCAGCATTTT; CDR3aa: CASSTGSQPQHF
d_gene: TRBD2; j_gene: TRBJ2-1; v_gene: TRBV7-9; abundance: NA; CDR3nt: TGTGCCAGCAGCTCGATCCGTTCTAGCGGGAGGGCCTCGGGTGAGCAGTTCTTC; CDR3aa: CASSSIRSSGRASGEQFF
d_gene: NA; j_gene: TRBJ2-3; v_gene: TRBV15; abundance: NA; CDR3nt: TGTGCCACCAGCAGAGTACTTGAAGATACGCAGTATTTT; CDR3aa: CATSRVLEDTQYF
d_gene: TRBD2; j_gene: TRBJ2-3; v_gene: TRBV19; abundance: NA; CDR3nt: TGTGCCAGTAGTATTCTAGCGGGAGGGCCAGATACGCAGTATTTT; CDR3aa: CASSILAGGPDTQYF
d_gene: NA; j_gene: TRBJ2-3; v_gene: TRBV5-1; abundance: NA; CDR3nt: TGCGCCAGCAGCTTGGTTGGGGGAGTCCTATCTGCAATAGATACGCAGTATTTT; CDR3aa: CASSLVGGVLSAIDTQYF
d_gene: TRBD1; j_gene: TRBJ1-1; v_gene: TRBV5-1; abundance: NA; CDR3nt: TGCGCCAGCAGCTTGGCCGTTTTATCTCGTTCGACAGGGGGTTATATCCCTGAAGCTTTCTTT; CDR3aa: CASSLAVLSRSTGGYIPEAFF
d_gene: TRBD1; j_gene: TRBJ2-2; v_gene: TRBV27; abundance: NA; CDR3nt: TGTGCCAGCAGCCGGGACAGGGGAGTCGGGGAGCTGTTTTTT; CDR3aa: CASSRDRGVGELFF
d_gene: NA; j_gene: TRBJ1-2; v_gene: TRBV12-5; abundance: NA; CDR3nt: TGTGCTAGTGGTTTCCCGTACCATAACTATGGCTACACCTTC; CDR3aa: CASGFPYHNYGYTF
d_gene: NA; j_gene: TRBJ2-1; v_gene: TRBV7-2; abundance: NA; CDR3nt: TGTGCCAGCAGCCAACGGCGTGGGGACAATGAGCAGTTCTTC; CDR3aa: CASSQRRGDNEQFF
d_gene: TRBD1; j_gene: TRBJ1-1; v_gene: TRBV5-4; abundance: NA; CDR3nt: TGTGCCAGCAGCTTGGACAGGGGGCTCAGAACTGAAGCTTTCTTT; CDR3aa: CASSLDRGLRTEAFF
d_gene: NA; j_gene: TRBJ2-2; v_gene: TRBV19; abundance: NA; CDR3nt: TGTGCCAGTAGTAATCTGGGGTTTGGCACCGGGGAGCTGTTTTTT; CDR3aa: CASSNLGFGTGELFF
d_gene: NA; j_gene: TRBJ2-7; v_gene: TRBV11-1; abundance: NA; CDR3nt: TGTGCCAGCAGCCCCCGCCGCCCCGCCTACGAGCAGTACTTC; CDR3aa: CASSPRRPAYEQYF
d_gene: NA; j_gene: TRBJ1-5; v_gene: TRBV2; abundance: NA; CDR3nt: TGTGCCAGCAGGGCCGGAGTGGGGAAGGGACAGCCCCAGCATTTT; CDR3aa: CASRAGVGKGQPQHF
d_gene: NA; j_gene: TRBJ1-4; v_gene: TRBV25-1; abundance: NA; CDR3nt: TGTGCCAGCAGTGTCGTGGGAGCAACTAATGAAAAACTGTTTTTT; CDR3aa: CASSVVGATNEKLFF
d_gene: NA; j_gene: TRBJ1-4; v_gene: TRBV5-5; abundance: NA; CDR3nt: TGTGCCAGCAGCCTGGAGCTGGGAAAACTGTTTTTT; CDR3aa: CASSLELGKLFF